Following are 14 T cell receptor beta chains from one sample sequenced in a study of shared clonotypes between healthy human individuals. Sequenced by immunoSEQ multiplex PCR; TCRdb stores in-frame clones only, minus some. Of 1,500,000 or so clones in the sample, 95% to 97% were seen once. The material sequenced was naive CD4+ T cells sorted from blood. Described subset: CD45RA+ positively selected. The receptors originated from a man under 40 in good health.

V usage is TRBV30 and J usage is TRBJ2-2; D ambiguous. The length of the CDR3 is 13 residues. Trimming took 5 bases from V and 6 from J, leaving 13 bases between them. In germline, CDR1 is GTSNPN, CDR2 SVGIG (reference sequence). In DNA form, the CDR3 reads TGTGCCTGGTCTCGGCAGTATTCCGGGGAGCTGTTTTTT. Residues: CAWSRQYSGELFF.

This chain links TRBV9 with TRBJ2-2; D unclear. Trimming took 3 bases from V and 0 from J, leaving 15 bases between them. The CDR3 runs 17 residues. Germline V lookup: CDR1 SGDLS, CDR2 YYNGEE. CDR3 DNA: TGTGCCAGCAGCGCCCCTTCGGGCGGCGCGAACACCGGGGAGCTGTTTTTT. Translating it yields CASSAPSGGANTGELFF.

The chain recombines TRBV7-9 with TRBJ2-2; no reliable D call. Germline loops: CDR1 SEHNR, CDR2 FQNEAQ (reference sequence). V lost 3 bases to trimming and J lost 4 bases, with 9 bases between them. The CDR3 spans 14 residues. CDR3 region: CASSFEVITGELFF. CDR3 bases: TGTGCCAGCAGCTTTGAGGTTATCACCGGGGAGCTGTTTTTT.

The J gene is TRBJ2-7, the V gene TRBV5-5; D remains ambiguous. The V gene lost 4 bases and the J gene lost 4 bases, with 18 bases spanning the gap. CDR1 and CDR2 from the germline V gene are SGHKS and YYEKEE (reference sequence). The CDR3 contains 15 residues. The CDR3 coding sequence is TGTGCCAGCAGCCAGGAATTGACCCAAATTTACGAGCAGTACTTC. Its translation: CASSQELTQIYEQYF.

The chain recombines TRBV7-6 with TRBJ2-7; D is unresolved. The CDR3 loop spans 13 amino acids. From germline, CDR1 is SGHVS and CDR2 FNYEAQ. The V end lost 1 base, the J end lost 4 bases, and 8 bases lay between the germline ends. The CDR3 loop reads CASSLDSVYEQYF. DNA of the CDR3: TGTGCCAGCAGCTTAGATTCGGTTTACGAGCAGTACTTC.

The V call is TRBV6-1, the J call TRBJ2-5; 8 bases fit TRBD1. Germline V CDR1 and CDR2: MNHNS, SASEGT. Losses at the gene ends were 3 bases for V and 5 bases for J; bases not matched to a gene: 5. This CDR3 has 14 residues. The CDR3 reads CASSEGYRGETQYF. The CDR3 DNA sequence: TGTGCCAGCAGTGAGGGCTACAGGGGGGAGACCCAGTACTTC.

In regard to this clone: In the same sample, other DNA sequences code for this CDR3. The chain joins TRBV29-1 to TRBJ2-3; no firm D call. V was trimmed by 4 bases and J by 1 base, leaving 9 bases between them. CDR3 length: 13 residues. From germline, CDR1 is SQVTM and CDR2 ANQGSEA. The CDR3 nucleotides read TGCAGCGTTGCTTTAGGCGGCACAGATACGCAGTATTTT. Protein sequence: CSVALGGTDTQYF.

This sequence joins TRBV6-1 and TRBJ2-1, with D uncertain. Germline V CDR1 and CDR2: MNHNS, SASEGT. The CDR3 covers 16 residues. The germline V and J ends were trimmed by 2 bases and 3 bases, with 14 bases remaining between them. In nucleotides, the CDR3 is TGTGCCAGCAGTGAAATGGCGCCATCGGACTACAATGAGCAGTTCTTC. It translates to CASSEMAPSDYNEQFF.

The chain has TRBV9 and TRBJ2-7; 8 nucleotides match TRBD2. The CDR3 has 14 residues. The ends lost 2 bases at V and 3 bases at J; junction bases unmatched: 4. Germline CDR1 SGDLS, CDR2 YYNGEE. The CDR3 DNA reads TGTGCCAGCAGCGTGACTAGCGCGAACTACGAGCAGTACTTC. It encodes CASSVTSANYEQYF.

The V gene is TRBV29-1, the J gene TRBJ2-5; possibly TRBD2 for D (6 bases). Germline CDR1 SQVTM, CDR2 ANQGSEA. This CDR3 has 17 amino acids. Trimming stripped 3 bases from V and 5 bases from J, with 25 bases between. This CDR3 reads CSVDGLGGRDGLETQYF. In DNA, the CDR3 is TGCAGCGTTGATGGGCTGGGAGGAAGGGATGGGCTGGAGACCCAGTACTTC.

This clone was seen just once. V and J are TRBV21-1 and TRBJ2-1; no DNA check was done on the table's D call, TRBD1. TRBV21-1 is marked as a pseudogene. CDR3 size: 20 residues. The CDR3 DNA sequence: TGTGCCAGCAGCAGCCCGGGACAGGGGGCGAATGTCCCGCCCAACAATGAGCAGTTCTTC. This encodes CASSSPGQGANVPPNNEQFF.

This clone was seen a few times. Different DNA sequences within this sample yield the same CDR3. This chain joins TRBV6-5 and TRBJ2-3; D not resolved. The CDR3 extends over 11 amino acids. V was trimmed by 6 bases and J by 3 bases, leaving 4 bases between them. Germline lookup yields CDR1 MNHEY and CDR2 SVGAGI. The CDR3: CASRLTDTQYF. Written as DNA, the CDR3 is TGTGCCAGCAGGTTAACAGATACGCAGTATTTT.

This clone has more than one count but fewer than ten. J is TRBJ1-2 and V is TRBV5-1; perhaps TRBD1 as D (6 bases). The germline V gene has CDR1 SGHRS and CDR2 YFSETQ. The CDR3 has 14 amino acids. V was pared by 0 bases and J by 8 bases, with 14 bases between. CDR3 DNA sequence: TGCGCCAGCAGCTTGGCCGGCAGGGGAGGAGGCTACACCTTC. Protein: CASSLAGRGGGYTF.

This rearrangement joins TRBV29-1 to TRBJ1-2, with D unresolved. The germline V and J ends were trimmed by 4 bases and 5 bases, with 11 bases remaining between them. The length of the CDR3 is 12 residues. The germline V gene encodes CDR1 SQVTM and CDR2 ANQGSEA. Here the CDR3 reads CSVAHGGYGYTF. As DNA, the CDR3 is TGCAGCGTTGCCCACGGCGGATATGGCTACACCTTC. Together with reference TRBV29-1 and TRBJ1-2, the CDR3 gives the full variable domain: SAVISQKPSRDICQRGTSLTIQCQVDSQVTMMFWYRQQPGQSLTLIATANQGSEATYESGFVIDKFPISRPNLTFSTLTVSNMSPEDSSIYLCSVAHGGYGYTFGSGTRLTVV.